This entry concerns a single TCR beta chain. The source of the sample is a study of blood T cell repertoires in COVID-19. Overall study context: COVID-19 samples from acute and convalescent phases originated in the United States, Italy and Spain. From T cells, B-cell-depleted T cells, or PBMCs came the material, which was cDNA or gDNA.

Trimming cost V 7 bases and J 2 bases; bases outside gene matches: 5. The CDR3 has 15 amino acids. Germline values: CDR1 LNHDA, CDR2 SQIVND (reference sequence). Original processing notes: The assay estimated nucleated cells by amplifying reference gene primers. The data were produced by immunoSEQ multiplex PCR, yet TCRdb's version contains in-frame clones alone and is incomplete. The V and J calls and the clone size are those of that table, but D and trimming were determined from the DNA. Among tens of thousands of clones listed, about nine tenths were seen once. This TCR was sampled from a human donor in a cohort sampled during active COVID-19. The specimen sequenced was peripheral blood. The chain combines TRBV19 with TRBJ2-3, with TRBD2 matching over 11 bases. CDR3 coding DNA: TGTGCCAGTACCCCGACTAGCGGGAACACAGATACGCAGTATTTT. It codes for CASTPTSGNTDTQYF.